This T cell receptor (beta chain) was obtained from a study of T cells in Graves' hyperthyroidism and ophthalmopathy. Study-wide results and caveats: Most clonotypes expanded in thyroid above 0.001 were likewise present in blood. Prediction of ophthalmopathy progression came a median roughly 6.7 months pre-onset.

This clonotype was seen at least ten times. The antigen is not known. RNA transcripts gave rise to amplified TCR beta CDR3 regions. The primer set for the first-round RT-PCR of the TCR CDR3 was HTBI. TCRdb re-called the multiplex PCR reads through MiXCR, storing one row per CDR3 protein. The sample includes about 180,000 distinct CDR3 sequences, around 8.9% of them seen just once. Sequencing input: blood. The receptor was derived from a woman aged 18-29 years with Graves' hyperthyroidism that later progressed to Graves' ophthalmopathy.

The CDR3 sequence: CSVVDAEAFF. DNA for the CDR3: TGCAGCGTTGTGGACGCTGAAGCTTTCTTT. The chain employs TRBV29-1 and TRBJ1-1, with no clear D. Germline-derived CDR1 and CDR2 are SQVTM and ANQGSEA. This CDR3 comprises 10 residues. The V gene lost 4 bases and the J gene lost 6 bases, with 6 bases spanning the gap.